This T cell receptor (beta chain) was observed in a study of vaccination and CD4 T cells after COVID-19. Across the study: Overlapping peptides of the spike proteins of SARS-CoV-2, HCoV-NL63, HCoV-OC43 and HCoV-229E were used for cell stimulation. Researchers treated control cultures with a CEFX pool, an HIV-1 Nef pool, or no peptide.

CDR1 is SGHVS, CDR2 FNYEAQ, per germline. This CDR3 region has 16 residues. Trimming removed 2 bases from V and 1 base from J, with 14 bases in between. Study-wide results and limits: Recorded median SARS-CoV-2-reactive clonotype numbers increased from about 20 to 38 without reaching significance. Of the reactive clones in convalescent patients, a median around 86% showed up only post-vaccination.

Scientists ran DNA taken from cultured CD4+ T cells through the Oncomine TCR Beta short-read assay for sequencing. TCRdb itself ran the PCR reads through MiXCR, one entry per CDR3 protein. The data contain around 22,000 distinct CDR3 sequences, approximately 30% of them singletons. As to this clonotype: Its antigen is not identified.

Treatment of the sample: roughly 10-day PBMC culture with coronavirus spike peptide pools or control peptides (ViraFEST assay). The receptor was derived from a human donor with COVID-19. V usage is TRBV7-6 and J usage is TRBJ2-5; no definite D call. Sequenced material: cultured CD4+ T cells from blood. CDR3 loop: CASSLKLGNFQETQYF. The CDR3, as DNA: TGTGCCAGCAGCTTAAAGTTAGGAAACTTCCAAGAGACCCAGTACTTC.